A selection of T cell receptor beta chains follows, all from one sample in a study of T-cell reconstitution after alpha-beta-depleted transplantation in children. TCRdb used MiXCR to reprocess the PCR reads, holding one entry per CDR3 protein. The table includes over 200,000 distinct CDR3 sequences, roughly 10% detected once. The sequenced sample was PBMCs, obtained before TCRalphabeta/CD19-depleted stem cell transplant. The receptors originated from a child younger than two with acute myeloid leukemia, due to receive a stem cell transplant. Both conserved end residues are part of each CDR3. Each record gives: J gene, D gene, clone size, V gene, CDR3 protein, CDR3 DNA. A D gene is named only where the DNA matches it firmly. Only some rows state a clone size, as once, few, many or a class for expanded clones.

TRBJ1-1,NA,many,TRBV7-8,CASSVDRNTEAFF,TGTGCCAGCAGCGTAGATAGGAACACTGAAGCTTTCTTT
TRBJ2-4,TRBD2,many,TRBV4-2,CASSQDYPSGLAKNIQYF,TGTGCCAGCAGCCAAGATTACCCTAGCGGGTTAGCCAAAAACATTCAGTACTTC
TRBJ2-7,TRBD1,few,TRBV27,CASSVRTGTYEQYF,TGTGCCAGCAGTGTAAGGACAGGTACCTACGAGCAGTACTTC
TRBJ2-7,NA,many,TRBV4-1,CASSQQSRQSEQYF,TGCGCCAGCAGCCAACAGAGTAGGCAGTCCGAGCAGTACTTC
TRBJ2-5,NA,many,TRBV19,CASSIKGGETQYF,TGTGCCAGTAGTATAAAAGGGGGGGAGACCCAGTACTTC
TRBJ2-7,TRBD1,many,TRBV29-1,CSFEGGAVNEQYF,TGCAGCTTTGAAGGGGGCGCAGTAAACGAGCAGTACTTC
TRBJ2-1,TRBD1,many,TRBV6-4,CASSPSETGEMNEQFF,TGTGCCAGCAGTCCCTCCGAGACAGGGGAAATGAATGAGCAGTTCTTC
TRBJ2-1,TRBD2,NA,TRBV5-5,CASSFGGRGSYNEQFF,TGTGCCAGCAGCTTTGGCGGGAGAGGGTCCTACAATGAGCAGTTCTTC
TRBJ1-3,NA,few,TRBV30,CAWSALGNTIYF,TGTGCCTGGAGCGCCCTGGGAAACACCATATATTTT
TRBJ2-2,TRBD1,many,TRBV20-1,CSASRGGTGTGELFF,TGCAGTGCCAGTAGGGGCGGGACAGGGACCGGGGAGCTGTTTTTT
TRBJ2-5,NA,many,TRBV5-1,CASSILQETQYF,TGCGCCAGCAGCATCCTCCAAGAGACCCAGTACTTC
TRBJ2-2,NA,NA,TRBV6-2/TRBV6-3,CASSLTGFRYTGELFF,TGTGCCAGCAGCTTGACAGGCTTTAGGTACACCGGGGAGCTGTTTTTT
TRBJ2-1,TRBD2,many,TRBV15,CATSRGLAGGYNEQFF,TGTGCCACCAGCAGAGGACTGGCGGGAGGTTACAATGAGCAGTTCTTC
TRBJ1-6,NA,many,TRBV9,CASSVGQGDSPLHF,TGTGCCAGCAGCGTAGGGCAGGGTGATTCACCCCTCCACTTT
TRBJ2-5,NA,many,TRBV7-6,CASSLRVDLQETQYF,TGTGCCAGCAGCTTAAGAGTCGACTTACAAGAGACCCAGTACTTC
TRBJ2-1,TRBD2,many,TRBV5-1,CASSLAPSGGTEQFF,TGCGCCAGCAGCTTGGCCCCCTCGGGAGGCACTGAGCAGTTCTTC
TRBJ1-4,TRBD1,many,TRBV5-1,CASCSGTGNEKLFF,TGCGCCAGCTGCTCCGGGACAGGGAATGAAAAACTGTTTTTT
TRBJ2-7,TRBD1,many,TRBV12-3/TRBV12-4,CASRTGWDEQYF,TGTGCCAGCCGGACAGGGTGGGACGAGCAGTACTTC
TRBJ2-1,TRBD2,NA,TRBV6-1,CASRASGSGSYNEQFF,TGTGCCAGCAGGGCTAGCGGGAGTGGATCCTACAATGAGCAGTTCTTC